This T cell receptor beta chain appears in the sequencing data of a study of control samples from healthy donors and cancer patients. CDR3 length equals 16 residues. Losses at the gene ends were 5 bases for V and 9 bases for J; bases not matched to a gene: 12. The V gene's germline CDR1 is PRHDT and CDR2 FYEKMQ (reference sequence). Assay: immunoSEQ multiplex PCR; the TCRdb copy retains only in-frame clones and omits some. The sample contains 150,000 or so clones, 92% of which appear only once. The sequenced sample was blood. The TCR was taken from a woman aged 25 to 39 in good health. The chain links TRBV13 to TRBJ2-1; 11 bases align to TRBD2. The CDR3 region is CASSNSPASGGLEQFF. The CDR3, as DNA: TGTGCCAGCAGCAATTCGCCGGCTAGCGGGGGGCTTGAGCAGTTCTTC.